This TCR beta chain derives from a study of T cells in localized non-small cell lung cancer. Regarding the study as a whole: A median of 57 of the top 100 tumor clones appeared in adjacent lung, which was paired and uninvolved. Uninvolved adjacent lung had more T cell clonality than any other tissue, topping tumor. Higher blood T cell density tracked longer overall survival.

Trimming shortened V by 5 bases and J by 8 bases, and 20 bases separated the two germline ends. CDR3 size: 15 residues. Germline loops: CDR1 WNHNN, CDR2 SYGVQD (reference sequence). Using immunoSEQ multiplex PCR, the repertoire was profiled, and TCRdb retains in-frame clones only, with some absent. In the table there are 75,000 to 90,000 clones, 84% of which are singletons. A word on this clone: The antigen remains undetermined.

Sequenced here: peripheral blood, sampled before any cancer treatment. The source is a man aged 40 to 70 with stage I lung adenocarcinoma. The V and J genes are TRBV10-1 and TRBJ2-3, with D possibly being TRBD1 or TRBD2 (5 bases each). The CDR3 region is CASSRGMLGQGTQYF. The CDR3 DNA is TGCGCCAGCAGTCGGGGCATGTTAGGTCAAGGTACGCAGTATTTT.